Below, 9 T cell receptor beta chains from the same sample are listed, as sequenced in a study of T-cell memory formation after mild COVID-19. TCRdb ran MiXCR on the 5' RACE reads and lists one entry per CDR3 protein. The data show 250,000 or so distinct CDR3 sequences, with 18% seen just once and roughly 23% held by the top ten. Sequencing was done on a sample of PBMCs or a T cell subset sorted from them (not recorded which). These receptors were collected from a man between 18 and 29 years old who had mild COVID-19 (a few samples of this study predate the infection). Cell type and time point are not known.

There are a few counts of this clonotype. The V gene is TRBV5-1, the J gene TRBJ2-5; D might be TRBD2 (5 bases). V was shortened by 0 bases and J by 4 bases, with 16 bases between the two germline ends. The CDR3 has 16 residues. The germline V gene encodes CDR1 SGHRS and CDR2 YFSETQ. As DNA, the CDR3 is TGCGCCAGCAGCTTGGTGGGCGGCAACGGAGGAGAGACCCAGTACTTC. This gives the protein CASSLVGGNGGETQYF.

This clonotype was observed a handful of times. V and J are TRBV6-1 and TRBJ1-1; D call uncertain. Germline lookup yields CDR1 MNHNS and CDR2 SASEGT. The CDR3 consists of 14 residues. The germline V and J ends were trimmed by 10 bases and 0 bases, with 15 bases remaining between them. CDR3 in amino acids: CAISPGNLNTEAFF. Here the CDR3 DNA reads TGTGCCATTTCACCCGGGAACTTGAACACTGAAGCTTTCTTT.

The table lists this clonotype with a few counts. This rearrangement joins TRBV7-8 to TRBJ2-5, with unresolved D. From germline, CDR1 is SGHVS and CDR2 FQNEAQ. V gave up 0 bases and J gave up 6 bases, with 14 bases separating them. This CDR3 region has 15 residues. CDR3 nucleotide sequence: TGTGCCAGCAGCTTAGCGGAATTGGTAGTACAGACCCAGTACTTC. This gives the protein CASSLAELVVQTQYF.

The chain is built from TRBV20-1 and TRBJ1-1; D gene ambiguous. Trimming removed 1 base from V and 4 bases from J, with 13 bases in between. Germline V gene sequence: CDR1 DFQATT, CDR2 SNEGSKA (reference sequence). The CDR3 runs to 14 residues. As DNA, the CDR3 is TGCAGTGCTAGAGTGAAGGGCGGAGGCACTGAAGCTTTCTTT. Translated, it gives CSARVKGGGTEAFF.

In its sample, this clonotype was seen a few times. V usage is TRBV6-5 and J usage is TRBJ1-6, with a weak D call TRBD1 (6 bases). The V end lost 5 bases, the J end lost 2 bases, and 10 bases lay between the germline ends. Germline CDR1 MNHEY, CDR2 SVGAGI. The CDR3 is made up of 15 amino acids. The CDR3 loop is CASSRGGTYNSPLHF. CDR3 sequence (DNA): TGTGCCAGCAGTAGGGGGGGCACCTATAATTCACCCCTCCACTTT.

This chain uses TRBV7-2 with TRBJ1-5; D possibly corresponds to TRBD1 (5 bases). V shed 5 bases and J shed 4 bases, with 9 bases lying between them. The CDR3 is made up of 13 amino acids. Germline-derived CDR1 and CDR2 are SGHTA and FQGNSA. In nucleotides, the CDR3 is TGTGCCAGCAGCGTAGGGACGAATCAGCCCCAGCATTTT. Translating gives CASSVGTNQPQHF.

The V call is TRBV7-6, the J call TRBJ1-2, with TRBD1 matching over 7 bases. The germline V gene encodes CDR1 SGHVS and CDR2 FNYEAQ. The CDR3 loop spans 14 amino acids. Unmatched junction bases numbered 6, after V lost 5 bases and J lost 3 bases. The CDR3 DNA reads TGTGCCAGCAGCGCCAATACAGGGGACTATGGCTACACCTTC. Encoded protein: CASSANTGDYGYTF. Based on the CDR3 plus reference TRBV7-6 and TRBJ1-2, the full variable domain is GAGVSQSPRYKVTKRGQDVALRCDPISGHVSLYWYRQALGQGPEFLTYFNYEAQQDKSGLPNDRFSAERPEGSISTLTIQRTEQRDSAMYRCASSANTGDYGYTFGSGTRLTVV.

This clonotype has a handful of counts. The chain is built from TRBV6-5 and TRBJ1-2; D is ambiguous. Per the germline V gene, CDR1 is MNHEY and CDR2 is SVGAGI. This CDR3 comprises 12 residues. Trimming shortened V by 7 bases and J by 5 bases, and 11 bases separated the two germline ends. For the CDR3, the DNA is TGTGCCAGCATCGGGGTCGGATATGGCTACACCTTC. This translates into CASIGVGYGYTF.

The CDR3 DNA reads TGTGCCAGTCTAGCGGGTTCCACAGATACGCAGTATTTT. Its translation: CASLAGSTDTQYF. The rearrangement links TRBV28 to TRBJ2-3; 8 bases map to TRBD2. The V gene's germline CDR1 is MDHEN and CDR2 SYDVKM. The CDR3 extends over 13 amino acids. V lost 9 bases to trimming and J lost 2 bases; unmatched junction nucleotides: 4. Based on the CDR3 plus reference TRBV28 and TRBJ2-3, the full variable domain is DVKVTQSSRYLVKRTGEKVFLECVQDMDHENMFWYRQDPGLGLRLIYFSYDVKMKEKGDIPEGYSVSREKKERFSLILESASTNQTSMYLCASLAGSTDTQYFGPGTRLTVL.